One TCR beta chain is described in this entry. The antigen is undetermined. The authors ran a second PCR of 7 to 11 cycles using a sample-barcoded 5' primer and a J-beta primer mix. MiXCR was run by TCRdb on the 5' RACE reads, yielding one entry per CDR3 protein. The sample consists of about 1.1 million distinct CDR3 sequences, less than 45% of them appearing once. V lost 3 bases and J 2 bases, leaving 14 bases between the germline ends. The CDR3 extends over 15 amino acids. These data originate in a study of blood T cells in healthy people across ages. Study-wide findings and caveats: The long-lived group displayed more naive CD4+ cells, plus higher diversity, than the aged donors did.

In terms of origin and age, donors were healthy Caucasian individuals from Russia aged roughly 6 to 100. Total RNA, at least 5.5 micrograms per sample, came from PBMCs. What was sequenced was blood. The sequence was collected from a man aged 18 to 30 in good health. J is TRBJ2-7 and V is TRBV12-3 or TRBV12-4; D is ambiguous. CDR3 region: CASSFWAGLTYEQYF. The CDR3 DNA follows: TGTGCCAGCAGTTTTTGGGCAGGTCTAACCTACGAGCAGTACTTC.